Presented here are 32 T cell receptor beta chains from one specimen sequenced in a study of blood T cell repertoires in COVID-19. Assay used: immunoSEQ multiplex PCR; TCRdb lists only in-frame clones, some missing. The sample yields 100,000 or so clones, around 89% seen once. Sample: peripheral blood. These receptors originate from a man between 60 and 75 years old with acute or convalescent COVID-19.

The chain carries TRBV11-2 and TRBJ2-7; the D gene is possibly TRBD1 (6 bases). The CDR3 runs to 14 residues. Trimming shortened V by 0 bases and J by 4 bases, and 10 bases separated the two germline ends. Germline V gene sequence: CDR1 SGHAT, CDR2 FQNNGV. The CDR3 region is CASSLESGAYEQYF. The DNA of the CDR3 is TGTGCCAGCAGCTTAGAATCAGGGGCGTACGAGCAGTACTTC.

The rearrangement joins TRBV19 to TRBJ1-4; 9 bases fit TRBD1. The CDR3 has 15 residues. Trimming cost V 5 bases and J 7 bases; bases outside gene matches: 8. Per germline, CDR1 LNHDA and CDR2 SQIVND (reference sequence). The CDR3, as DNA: TGTGCCAGTAGTCGTGGGACAGGGTATGCTGAAAAACTGTTTTTT. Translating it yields CASSRGTGYAEKLFF.

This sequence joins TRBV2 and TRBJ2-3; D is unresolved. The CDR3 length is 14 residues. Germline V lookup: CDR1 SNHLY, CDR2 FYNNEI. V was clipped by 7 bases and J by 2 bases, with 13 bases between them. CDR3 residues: CASTRGKNTDTQYF. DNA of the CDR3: TGTGCCAGCACCAGAGGCAAAAACACAGATACGCAGTATTTT.

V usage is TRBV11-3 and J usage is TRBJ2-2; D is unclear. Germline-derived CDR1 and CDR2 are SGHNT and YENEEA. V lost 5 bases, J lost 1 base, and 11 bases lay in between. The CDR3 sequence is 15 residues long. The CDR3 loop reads CASSPHSGNTGELFF. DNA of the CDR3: TGTGCCAGCAGCCCTCACTCCGGGAACACCGGGGAGCTGTTTTTT.

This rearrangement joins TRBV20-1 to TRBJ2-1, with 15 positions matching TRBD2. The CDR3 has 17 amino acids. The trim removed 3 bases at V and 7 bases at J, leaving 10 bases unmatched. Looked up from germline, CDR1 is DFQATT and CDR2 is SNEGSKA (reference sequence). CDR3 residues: CSASNLGLAGGRNEQFF. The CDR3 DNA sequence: TGCAGTGCTAGTAACCTAGGACTAGCGGGAGGGAGAAATGAGCAGTTCTTC.

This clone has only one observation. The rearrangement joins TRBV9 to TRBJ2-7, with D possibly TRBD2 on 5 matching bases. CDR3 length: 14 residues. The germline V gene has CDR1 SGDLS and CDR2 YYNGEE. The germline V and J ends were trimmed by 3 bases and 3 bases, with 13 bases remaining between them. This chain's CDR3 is CASSANPGNYEQYF. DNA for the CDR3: TGTGCCAGCAGCGCGAACCCGGGAAACTACGAGCAGTACTTC.

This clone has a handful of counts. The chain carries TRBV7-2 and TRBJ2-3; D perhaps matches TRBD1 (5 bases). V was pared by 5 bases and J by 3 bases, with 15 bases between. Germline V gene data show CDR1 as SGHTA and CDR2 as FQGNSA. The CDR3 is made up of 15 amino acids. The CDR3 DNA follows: TGTGCCAGCAGCCCCAGTTTCAGGGAAACAGATACGCAGTATTTT. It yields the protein CASSPSFRETDTQYF.

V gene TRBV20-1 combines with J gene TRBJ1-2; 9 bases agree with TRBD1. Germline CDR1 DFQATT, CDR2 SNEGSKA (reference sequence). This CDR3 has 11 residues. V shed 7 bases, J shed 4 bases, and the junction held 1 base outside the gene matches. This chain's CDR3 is CSGQGGYGYTF. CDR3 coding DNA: TGCAGTGGACAGGGGGGCTATGGCTACACCTTC.

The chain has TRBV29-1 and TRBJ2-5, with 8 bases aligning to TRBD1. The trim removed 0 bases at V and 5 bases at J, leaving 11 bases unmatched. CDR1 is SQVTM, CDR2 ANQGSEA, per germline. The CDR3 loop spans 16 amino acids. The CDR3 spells CSVEDPWTGSAETQYF. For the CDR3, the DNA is TGCAGCGTTGAAGATCCTTGGACAGGGTCGGCGGAGACCCAGTACTTC.

The CDR3 protein is CASARGALNYGYTF. CDR3 in DNA: TGTGCCAGCGCTCGGGGTGCCTTAAACTATGGCTACACCTTC. The chain couples TRBV6-5 to TRBJ1-2; no definite D call. This CDR3 region has 14 residues. CDR1 MNHEY and CDR2 SVGAGI come from the germline V gene. The V and J ends lost 8 bases and 2 bases respectively, with 15 bases between them.

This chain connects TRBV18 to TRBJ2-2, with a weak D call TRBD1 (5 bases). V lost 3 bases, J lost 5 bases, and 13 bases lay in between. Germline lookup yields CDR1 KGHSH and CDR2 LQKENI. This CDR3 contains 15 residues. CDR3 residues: CASSPLDTVTGELFF. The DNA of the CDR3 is TGTGCCAGCTCACCCCTGGACACGGTAACCGGGGAGCTGTTTTTT.

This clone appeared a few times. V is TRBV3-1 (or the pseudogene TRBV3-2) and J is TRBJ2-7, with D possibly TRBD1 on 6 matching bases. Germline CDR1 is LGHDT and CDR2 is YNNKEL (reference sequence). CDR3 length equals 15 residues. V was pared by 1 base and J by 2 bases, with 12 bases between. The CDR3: CASSQGWQGTYEQYF. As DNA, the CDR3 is TGTGCCAGCAGCCAAGGCTGGCAGGGGACCTACGAGCAGTACTTC.

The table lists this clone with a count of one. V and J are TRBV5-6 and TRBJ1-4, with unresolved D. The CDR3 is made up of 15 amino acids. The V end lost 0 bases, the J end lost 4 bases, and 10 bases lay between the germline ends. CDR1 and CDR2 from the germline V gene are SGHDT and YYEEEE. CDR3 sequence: CASSLGGGVNEKLFF. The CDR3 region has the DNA TGTGCCAGCAGCTTGGGAGGAGGAGTTAATGAAAAACTGTTTTTT.

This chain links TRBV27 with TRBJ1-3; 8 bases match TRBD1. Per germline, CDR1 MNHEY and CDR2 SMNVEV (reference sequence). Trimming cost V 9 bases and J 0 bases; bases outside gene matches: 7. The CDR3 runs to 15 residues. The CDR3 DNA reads TGTGCCAGTCGCCAGGGGGCTCTCTCTGGAAACACCATATATTTT. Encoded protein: CASRQGALSGNTIYF.

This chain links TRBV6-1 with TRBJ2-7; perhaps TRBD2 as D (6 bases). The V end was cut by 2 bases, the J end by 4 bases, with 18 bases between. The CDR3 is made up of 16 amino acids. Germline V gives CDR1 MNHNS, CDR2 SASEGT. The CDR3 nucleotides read TGTGCCAGCAGTGAATGGGTCGGGAGAAATGTATACGAGCAGTACTTC. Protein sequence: CASSEWVGRNVYEQYF.

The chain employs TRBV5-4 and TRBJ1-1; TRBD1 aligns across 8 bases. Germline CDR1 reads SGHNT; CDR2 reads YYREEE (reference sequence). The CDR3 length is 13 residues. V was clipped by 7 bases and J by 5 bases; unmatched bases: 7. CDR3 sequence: CASSRQGRTEAFF. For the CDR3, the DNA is TGTGCCAGCTCTAGACAGGGGAGGACTGAAGCTTTCTTT.

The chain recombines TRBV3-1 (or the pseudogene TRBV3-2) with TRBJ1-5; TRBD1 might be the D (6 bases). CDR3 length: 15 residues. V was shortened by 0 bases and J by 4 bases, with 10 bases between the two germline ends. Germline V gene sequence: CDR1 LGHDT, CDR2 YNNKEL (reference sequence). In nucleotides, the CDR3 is TGTGCCAGCAGCCAAGATCCCCAGGGGAATCAGCCCCAGCATTTT. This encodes CASSQDPQGNQPQHF.

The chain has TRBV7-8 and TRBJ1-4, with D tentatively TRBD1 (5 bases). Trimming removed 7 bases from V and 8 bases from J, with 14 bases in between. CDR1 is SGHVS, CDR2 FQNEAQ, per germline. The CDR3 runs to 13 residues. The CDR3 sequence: CASTSRVGEKLFF. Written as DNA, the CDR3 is TGTGCCAGCACCTCCAGGGTTGGGGAAAAACTGTTTTTT. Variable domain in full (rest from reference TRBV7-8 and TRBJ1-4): GAGVSQSPRYKVAKRGQDVALRCDPISGHVSLFWYQQALGQGPEFLTYFQNEAQLDKSGLPSDRFFAERPEGSVSTLKIQRTQQEDSAVYLCASTSRVGEKLFFGSGTQLSVL.

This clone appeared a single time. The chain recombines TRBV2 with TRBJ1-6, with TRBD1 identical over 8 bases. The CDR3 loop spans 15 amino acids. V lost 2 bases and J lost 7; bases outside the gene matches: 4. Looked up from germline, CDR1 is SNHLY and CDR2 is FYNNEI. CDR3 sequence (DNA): TGTGCCAGCAGTGAACTGGGACAGGTAAATTCACCCCTCCACTTT. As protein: CASSELGQVNSPLHF.

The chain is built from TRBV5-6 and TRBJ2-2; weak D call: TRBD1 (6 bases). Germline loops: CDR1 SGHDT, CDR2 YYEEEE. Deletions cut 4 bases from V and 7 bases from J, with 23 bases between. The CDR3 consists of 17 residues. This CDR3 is CASSGPLGHREHGELFF. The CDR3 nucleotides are TGTGCCAGCAGCGGCCCATTGGGACACCGCGAGCACGGGGAGCTGTTTTTT.

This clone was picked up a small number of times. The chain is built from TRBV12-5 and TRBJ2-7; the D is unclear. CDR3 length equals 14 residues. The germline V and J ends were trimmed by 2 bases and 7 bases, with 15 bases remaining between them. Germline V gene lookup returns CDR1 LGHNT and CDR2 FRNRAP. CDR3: CASGLFSRMREQYF. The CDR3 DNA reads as TGTGCTAGTGGTTTGTTCTCGCGGATGAGGGAGCAGTACTTC. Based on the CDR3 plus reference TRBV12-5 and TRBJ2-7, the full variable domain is DARVTQTPRHKVTEMGQEVTMRCQPILGHNTVFWYRQTMMQGLELLAYFRNRAPLDDSGMPKDRFSAEMPDATLATLKIQPSEPRDSAVYFCASGLFSRMREQYFGPGTRLTVT.

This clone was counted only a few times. The CDR3 protein is CASSPLEGTIYF. The DNA for the CDR3 is TGTGCCAGCAGTCCCCTCGAGGGCACCATATATTTT. V and J are TRBV6-5 and TRBJ1-3; D remains ambiguous. Germline CDR1 MNHEY, CDR2 SVGAGI. CDR3 size: 12 residues. V gave up 5 bases and J gave up 9 bases, with 11 bases separating them.

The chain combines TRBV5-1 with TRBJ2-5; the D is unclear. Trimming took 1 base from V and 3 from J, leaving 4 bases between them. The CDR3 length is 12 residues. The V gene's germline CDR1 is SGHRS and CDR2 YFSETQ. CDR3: CASSLPKETQYF. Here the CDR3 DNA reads TGCGCCAGCAGCTTGCCTAAAGAGACCCAGTACTTC.

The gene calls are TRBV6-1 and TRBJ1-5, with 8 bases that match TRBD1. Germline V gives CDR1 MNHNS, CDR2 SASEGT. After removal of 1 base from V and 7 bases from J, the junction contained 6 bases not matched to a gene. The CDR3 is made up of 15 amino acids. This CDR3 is CASSEGFRGRQPQHF. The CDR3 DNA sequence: TGTGCCAGCAGTGAAGGATTCAGGGGGCGGCAGCCCCAGCATTTT.

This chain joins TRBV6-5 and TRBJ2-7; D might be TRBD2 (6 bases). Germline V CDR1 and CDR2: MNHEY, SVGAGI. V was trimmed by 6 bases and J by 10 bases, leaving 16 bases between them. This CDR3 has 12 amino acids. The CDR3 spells CASSPRSGTQYF. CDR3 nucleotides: TGTGCCAGCAGCCCACGGTCCGGGACTCAGTACTTC.

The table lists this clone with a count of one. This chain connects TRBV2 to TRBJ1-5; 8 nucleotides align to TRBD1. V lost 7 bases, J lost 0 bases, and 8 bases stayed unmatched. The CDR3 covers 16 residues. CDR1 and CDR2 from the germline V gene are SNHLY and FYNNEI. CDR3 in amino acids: CASTKDRGGSNQPQHF. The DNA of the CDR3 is TGTGCCAGCACCAAAGACAGGGGCGGTAGCAATCAGCCCCAGCATTTT.

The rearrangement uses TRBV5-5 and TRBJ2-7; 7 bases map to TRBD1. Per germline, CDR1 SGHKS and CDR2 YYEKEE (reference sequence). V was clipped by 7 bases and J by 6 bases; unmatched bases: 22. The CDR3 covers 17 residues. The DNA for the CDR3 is TGTGCCAGCCTTAGGAGGAGCGCACAGGGGATAGGGAGCGAGCAGTACTTC. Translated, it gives CASLRRSAQGIGSEQYF.

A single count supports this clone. CDR3 loop: CAINTGYGYTF. The CDR3 region has the DNA TGTGCCATCAATACAGGCTATGGCTACACCTTC. The chain has TRBV10-3 and TRBJ1-2; the D gene is possibly TRBD1 (5 bases). V was clipped by 7 bases and J by 4 bases, with 7 bases between them. Germline lookup yields CDR1 ENHRY and CDR2 SYGVKD. CDR3 length: 11 amino acids.

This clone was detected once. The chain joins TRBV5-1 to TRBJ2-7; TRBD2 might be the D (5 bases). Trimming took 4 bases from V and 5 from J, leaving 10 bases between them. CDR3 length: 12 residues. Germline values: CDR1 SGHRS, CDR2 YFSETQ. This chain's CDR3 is CASSREGNEQYF. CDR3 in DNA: TGCGCCAGCAGCCGGGAAGGGAACGAGCAGTACTTC.

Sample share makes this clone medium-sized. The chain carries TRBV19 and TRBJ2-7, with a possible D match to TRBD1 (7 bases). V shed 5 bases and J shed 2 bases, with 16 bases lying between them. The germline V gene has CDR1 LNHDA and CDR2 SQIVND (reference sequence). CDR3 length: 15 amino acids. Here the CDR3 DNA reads TGTGCCAGTAGTGCGGCCCAGGGGGGACCCTACGAGCAGTACTTC. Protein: CASSAAQGGPYEQYF.

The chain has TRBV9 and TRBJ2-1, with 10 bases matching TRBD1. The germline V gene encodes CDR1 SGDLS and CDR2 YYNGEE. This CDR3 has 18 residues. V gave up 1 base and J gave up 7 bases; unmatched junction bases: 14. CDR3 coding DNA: TGTGCCAGCAGCGTAAGTTTGGTAGGGGACAGGGGCTTTAATGAGCAGTTCTTC. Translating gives CASSVSLVGDRGFNEQFF. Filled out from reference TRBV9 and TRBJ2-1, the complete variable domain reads DSGVTQTPKHLITATGQRVTLRCSPRSGDLSVYWYQQSLDQGLQFLIQYYNGEERAKGNILERFSAQQFPDLHSELNLSSLELGDSALYFCASSVSLVGDRGFNEQFFGPGTRLTVL.

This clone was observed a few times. The CDR3 is CASSCWDRGPYEQYF. The DNA of the CDR3 is TGTGCCAGCAGCTGTTGGGACAGGGGGCCCTACGAGCAGTACTTC. The V and J genes are TRBV5-6 and TRBJ2-7, with 12 nucleotides matching TRBD1. J was trimmed by 2 bases and V by 3 bases; bases with no gene match: 3. Germline V CDR1 and CDR2: SGHDT, YYEEEE. The CDR3 contains 15 residues.